The entry below gives a single T cell receptor beta chain sequence along with its context. Its antigen remains unknown. This specimen belongs to a study of blood T cells in healthy people across ages. Per germline, CDR1 SQVTM and CDR2 ANQGSEA. V gave up 6 bases and J gave up 3 bases; unmatched junction bases: 16. The CDR3 length is 16 residues. Notes on the study in general: Any changes in expanded clonotypes were possibly confounded, as donor CMV status remained unknown.

A second PCR, run for about 7 to 11 cycles, used a sample-barcoded 5' primer plus a J-beta primer mix. Each of the samples gave a minimum of 2.5 million paired-end reads that contained CDR3. From the 5' RACE reads, TCRdb called clonotypes with MiXCR, one entry per CDR3 protein. Counted here are about 900,000 distinct CDR3 sequences, around 68% occurring once; the ten biggest clones make up about a quarter. Each of the donors had approximately 10 milliliters of peripheral blood drawn into EDTA-treated Vacutainer tubes. J is TRBJ1-2 and V is TRBV29-1; 7 bases map to TRBD1. The clonotype originates from a young man in good health. Sample: blood. Here the CDR3 reads CSVELTGRGADYGYTF. The CDR3 coding sequence is TGCAGCGTCGAACTGACAGGGCGAGGCGCAGACTATGGCTACACCTTC.